These 9 T cell receptor beta chains share one sample of origin, sequenced in a study of CD8 T cells in Susac syndrome (dated by TCRdb to 2018 to 2020). The library was made by the immunoSEQ multiplex PCR assay. RNA was extracted using the RNeasy kit, and about 0.5 to 1 ug of the RNA was reverse transcribed with random hexamers. TCRdb reanalyzed the raw reads on its own, using fastp at Q25 for trimming and MiXCR for clone calling, and kept in-frame beta chains. CDR3 protein sequences are deduplicated, and each keeps its most common genes and DNA. The sample table shows under 200,000 distinct CDR3 sequences, and about 91% are seen once. The leading ten clones occupy approximately 0.09% of the sample. The sample consisted of CD4+ T cells from PBMCs. These receptors all stem from a human donor with Susac syndrome.

The V call is TRBV20-1, the J call TRBJ2-3, with 7 bases identical to TRBD2. This CDR3 contains 14 residues. Trimming at V came to 2 bases and at J to 2 bases, leaving 4 bases not matched to a gene. In germline, CDR1 is DFQATT, CDR2 SNEGSKA (reference sequence). CDR3 sequence (DNA): TGCAGTGCTAGAAGTCTAGCGGACACAGATACGCAGTATTTT. Protein sequence: CSARSLADTDTQYF.

This clonotype was observed once. The chain has TRBV19 and TRBJ1-1, with D perhaps TRBD1 (5 bases). V shed 4 bases and J shed 0 bases, with 12 bases lying between them. The CDR3 is 15 amino acids. Germline values: CDR1 LNHDA, CDR2 SQIVND (reference sequence). The CDR3 region is CASSTGHIVNTEAFF. In nucleotides, the CDR3 is TGTGCCAGTAGTACTGGACACATAGTGAACACTGAAGCTTTCTTT.

In its sample, this clonotype was seen once. V is TRBV5-1 and J is TRBJ1-2; 8 positions agree with TRBD1. Germline V gene sequence: CDR1 SGHRS, CDR2 YFSETQ. This CDR3 is 15 amino acids long. Trimming removed 0 bases from V and 4 bases from J; junction bases left unmatched: 5. CDR3 region: CASSLAGQGVYGYTF. The CDR3 DNA reads TGCGCCAGCAGCTTGGCTGGACAGGGCGTCTATGGCTACACCTTC.

The gene calls are TRBV5-1 and TRBJ2-6; D gene ambiguous. The CDR3 totals 15 residues. The V end lost 0 bases, the J end lost 1 base, and 5 bases lay between the germline ends. Looked up from germline, CDR1 is SGHRS and CDR2 is YFSETQ. The chain's CDR3 is CASSLERSGANVLTF. CDR3 nucleotide sequence: TGCGCCAGCAGCTTGGAACGATCTGGGGCCAACGTCCTGACTTTC.

The rearrangement uses TRBV29-1 and TRBJ1-1; no definite D call. Trimming shortened V by 5 bases and J by 7 bases, and 17 bases separated the two germline ends. The CDR3 runs to 13 residues. CDR1 SQVTM and CDR2 ANQGSEA come from the germline V gene. The CDR3 DNA reads TGCAGCGTTCGGAAAAGGGAGGGTGGTGAAGCTTTCTTT. Its translation is CSVRKREGGEAFF. The complete variable domain, with remaining parts taken from reference TRBV29-1 and TRBJ1-1, reads SAVISQKPSRDICQRGTSLTIQCQVDSQVTMMFWYRQQPGQSLTLIATANQGSEATYESGFVIDKFPISRPNLTFSTLTVSNMSPEDSSIYLCSVRKREGGEAFFGQGTRLTVV.

V usage is TRBV3-1 and J usage is TRBJ2-2; TRBD1 matches at 7 bases. CDR3 length: 14 amino acids. V lost 7 bases to trimming and J lost 1 base; unmatched junction nucleotides: 3. In germline, CDR1 is LGHDT, CDR2 YNNKEL (reference sequence). DNA of the CDR3: TGTGCCAGCATTAGGACAGGGAACACCGGGGAGCTGTTTTTT. Translated: CASIRTGNTGELFF.

The chain is built from TRBV10-3 and TRBJ2-1; possible D gene TRBD2, 5 bases. The germline V gene has CDR1 ENHRY and CDR2 SYGVKD. This CDR3 has 15 residues. The ends were cut back, 4 bases at V and 4 bases at J, with 14 bases in the middle. The CDR3 is CAISVSDEGYNEQFF. The CDR3 DNA follows: TGTGCCATCAGTGTTTCGGATGAGGGTTACAATGAGCAGTTCTTC.

The gene calls are TRBV18 and TRBJ1-2; no firm D call. CDR3 length: 15 amino acids. CDR1 KGHSH and CDR2 LQKENI come from the germline V gene. Trimming took off 4 bases at V and 5 bases at J, with 17 bases between the two ends. Written as DNA, the CDR3 is TGTGCCAGCTCACGAGGGAGCCATGATGAGTATGGCTACACCTTC. It specifies CASSRGSHDEYGYTF.

The chain uses TRBV30 and TRBJ1-3, with 7 bases identical to TRBD1. V dropped 3 bases and J dropped 0; count of bases not matched to a gene: 2. Germline V gene lookup returns CDR1 GTSNPN and CDR2 SVGIG (reference sequence). The CDR3 is made up of 14 amino acids. The CDR3 sequence is CAWRGQSSGNTIYF. As DNA, the CDR3 is TGTGCCTGGAGGGGACAGAGCTCTGGAAACACCATATATTTT.